This TCR beta chain was observed in a study of T-cell memory formation after mild COVID-19. This CDR3 contains 15 residues. V lost 7 bases and J lost 3; bases outside the gene matches: 5. The germline V gene has CDR1 SQVTM and CDR2 ANQGSEA. TCRdb redid the calling of the 5' RACE reads with MiXCR, one entry per CDR3 protein. The sample lists some 450,000 distinct CDR3 sequences; 15% to 20% were seen once. Sample: PBMCs or a T cell subset sorted from them (not recorded which). This clonotype was sampled from a man in his late teens or twenties who had mild COVID-19 (a few samples of this study predate the infection). Cell type and time point are not known. The chain is built from TRBV29-1 and TRBJ2-3; 15 nucleotides agree with TRBD2. This CDR3 reads CSARGTSGGTDTQYF. The CDR3 region has the DNA TGCAGCGCCCGCGGGACTAGCGGGGGGACAGATACGCAGTATTTT.